Sequencing of this T cell receptor (beta chain) was carried out in a study of shared clonotypes between healthy human individuals (dated by TCRdb to 2020 to 2022). About the study as a whole: A few men and a couple of women, aged 18 to 49 years, made up the cohort. The study deeply sequenced blood TCR repertoires of several healthy adults to estimate repertoire size and the extent of clonotype sharing between individuals. For each donor, three plates each were used for CD4 naive and CD4 memory, two plates were used for CD8 naive, and one plate was used for CD8 memory. Between about 0.8 and 9 billion PBMCs per donor were obtained by leukapheresis. To increase sequencing depth and limit assay-specific biases, TCR repertoire library preparation and sequencing were carried out by different laboratories using diverse techniques.

Beyond this particular receptor, the publication reports: Naive subsets generally had larger estimated clonotype richness than memory subsets did. Because the study included a small number of donors, the genetic and exposure-history diversity represented was limited. When several donors were compared, the shared fraction of clonotypes was around 5.1% for naive CD4, around 4% for naive CD8, roughly 2.3% for memory CD4, and roughly 0.43% for memory CD8. Pairwise subsampling indicated that sequencing depth was expected to affect the degree of clonotype sharing among donors. Compared with non-shared clonotypes, clonotypes shared by all four sorted-subset donors had higher generation probabilities. Sampling was restricted to blood, and TCR repertoires in tissue are likely to differ from TCR repertoires in blood. Rarefaction of sorted-subset datasets indicated incomplete sequencing despite the large sequencing depth.

V ends up 8 bases short and J 10 bases short, with an unmatched junction base count of 13. Looking up the germline V gene yields CDR1 SGHTA and CDR2 FQGNSA. Taken from cysteine to phenylalanine, the CDR3 has 16 residues. The DNA shown is the 48-base CDR3, in frame from base 1. Using the deep immunoSEQ assay, multiplex PCR amplified TCR CDR3 regions from genomic DNA. For each cell subset, the extracted genomic DNA was distributed evenly across all wells of several immunoSEQ 96-well plates, and each plate served as one replicate. Each replicate PCR for sorted subsets received approximately 200 ng genomic DNA, equal to 30,000 or so T cell genomes. Purified libraries were measured with a Qubit 3.0 fluorometer, size-checked on a Bioanalyzer 2100, and measured again with the KAPA Library Quantification kit. A separate single-read 150-cycle Illumina NextSeq 550 flow cell was used to sequence each immunoSEQ 96-well plate. Under the source paper's analysis protocol: Because only junctional sequences without quality scores were contained in the immunoSEQ output, filtering matching that applied to full-length reads could not be performed. To assign V/J genes and CDR3, sequences were annotated using PyIR, a Python wrapper for IgBLAST v1.9, with IMGT germline references. Reads were filtered out if the reads had weak V/J assignments (E-value above 1e-6), no CDR3, stop codons, out-of-frame junctions, or ambiguous translated residues. V3J clonotypes were defined by identical inferred V gene, J gene, and CDR3 amino acid sequence. Percentage overlap between repertoires was calculated by dividing the number of shared unique clonotypes by the size of the smaller repertoire. Richness of each repertoire was evaluated using RTK rarefaction, the Chao1 estimator, and Recon v2.1 estimates of unobserved clonotypes. Generation probabilities were computed with OLGA for all TCRbeta clonotypes obtained by the gDNA method from four donors. TCRdb took over this immuneACCESS table, retaining in-frame rearrangements with V and J assigned. Such tables are incomplete; in checked studies, under half of the missing clones stem from an unresolved V gene, and the remainder is unexplained. That table gives V, J and clone size, and the DNA gave D and trimming. The sample includes over 2 million clones, with 95% observed a single time. The ten largest clonotypes hold about 0.13% of the sample.

Healthy HIV-negative adults with no recently reported acute infections or vaccinations were included as donors. Every donor was a Caucasian adult residing in Nashville, Tennessee, USA. CD4+ T cells were enriched through magnetic negative selection, after which naive cells were positively selected on CD45RA and the remaining negative fraction served as the memory subset. Blood was collected by leukapheresis, and PBMCs were isolated by Ficoll-Histopaque density gradient centrifugation and then cryopreserved in liquid nitrogen vapor phase. Purity and quantity of every magnetically sorted T cell population were checked by analytical flow cytometry. Genomic DNA was isolated from every sorted fraction and measured by UV absorbance on a Nanodrop 2000c. Details on this clone: Its recognized antigen is unknown. No much larger clone exists at a distance of one base, and base qualities are not known.

This sequence was found in a young man in good health. The chain employs TRBV7-2 and TRBJ2-1, with 14 bases in between that match TRBD2. The sequencing sample was made of naive CD4+ T cells sorted from blood. Explained via the paper, the cell subset or site label denotes: CD45RA+ positively selected. The CDR3 corresponds to CASSKAGTSGSWEQFF. At the DNA level, the sequence is TGTGCCAGCTCGAAGGCCGGGACTAGCGGGAGTTGGGAGCAGTTCTTC.